These T cell receptor beta chains were read from a single sample in a study of blood T cells in healthy people across ages. TCRdb reprocessed the 5' RACE reads via MiXCR and lists one record per CDR3 protein. The data hold under 750,000 distinct CDR3 sequences, with about 45% observed a single time. The sample comprised blood. All receptors come from a man of 80 years or more in good health. Both conserved end residues are part of each CDR3. The order of the fields is D gene, V gene, J gene, clone size, CDR3 protein, CDR3 DNA. A D gene is named only where the DNA matches it firmly. Some rows have no size entry. The others give once, few or many, or a class for an expanded clone.

TRBD1	TRBV7-2	TRBJ2-7	NA	CASSRPGQDYEQYF	TGTGCCAGCAGCCGCCCCGGACAGGACTACGAGCAGTACTTC
NA	TRBV20-1	TRBJ1-1	NA	CSARWGGTEAFF	TGCAGTGCTAGATGGGGGGGCACTGAAGCTTTCTTT
NA	TRBV7-9	TRBJ2-5	NA	CASSSLLQGSGETQYF	TGTGCCAGCAGCTCACTCCTACAGGGATCTGGAGAGACCCAGTACTTC
NA	TRBV7-9	TRBJ2-7	NA	CASSLPSAGEDYEQYF	TGTGCCAGCAGTTTACCTTCGGCAGGGGAGGATTACGAGCAGTACTTC
NA	TRBV7-2	TRBJ2-5	once	CASSLAGRDETQYF	TGTGCCAGCAGCTTAGCGGGCAGGGATGAGACCCAGTACTTC
NA	TRBV7-2	TRBJ2-5	few	CASSLPNFQETQYF	TGTGCCAGCAGCTTACCTAACTTCCAAGAGACCCAGTACTTC
NA	TRBV11-1	TRBJ2-1	NA	CASSIERSEQFF	TGTGCCAGCAGCATCGAGCGGTCCGAGCAGTTCTTC
NA	TRBV12-3/TRBV12-4	TRBJ2-7	NA	CASSPGTPTYEQYF	TGTGCCAGCAGTCCCGGGACTCCCACCTACGAGCAGTACTTC
TRBD2	TRBV5-1	TRBJ2-1	NA	CASSWGLAPNEQFF	TGCGCCAGCAGCTGGGGACTAGCGCCAAATGAGCAGTTCTTC
NA	TRBV6-6	TRBJ2-3	NA	CASSHHFEKGSDTQYF	TGTGCCAGCAGCCACCACTTCGAGAAGGGTTCAGATACGCAGTATTTT
NA	TRBV27	TRBJ1-2	few	CASSLLAGEGYTF	TGTGCCAGCAGTTTGTTGGCAGGGGAGGGCTACACCTTC